This is a list of T cell receptor beta chains from one sample in a study of cytomegalovirus exposure and HLA in healthy donors. Sequencing used immunoSEQ multiplex PCR; TCRdb keeps in-frame clones, though not all of them. The table lists more than 45,000 clones. Material for sequencing was PBMCs. The receptors shown here come from a woman aged 40 to 49 in good health and CMV-seronegative. The CDR3 runs from the conserved cysteine through the conserved F or W.

CASSELLSYEQYF	TRBV5-1	TRBJ2-7
CASSAASGSSTDTQYF	TRBV5-1	TRBJ2-3
CASSLGTGGMGEQYF	TRBV6-1	TRBJ2-7
CASRDRNEQYF	TRBV2	TRBJ2-7
CASSPLTGWGFYEQYF	TRBV7-9	TRBJ2-7
CASSLLGQGGYTF	TRBV5-1	TRBJ1-2
CSARGGGNYNEQFF	TRBV29-1	TRBJ2-1
CASSPFGGGSAGELFF	TRBV18	TRBJ2-2
CASSYGQGFWDTQYF	TRBV11-2	TRBJ2-3
CASSPLAGPYEQYF	TRBV11-2	NA
CASKKGGGEGWRVGELFF	TRBV19	TRBJ2-2
CASSDWGQGIYGYTF	TRBV6-1	TRBJ1-2
CSVSLGSREQYF	TRBV29-1	TRBJ2-7
CASSGRGATKNIQYF	TRBV5-8	TRBJ2-4
CASSVEGQGNSPLHF	TRBV9	TRBJ1-6
CASTQAGSTGDTQYF	TRBV4-1	TRBJ2-3
CASSLARQNSGNTIYF	TRBV7-9	TRBJ1-3
CASSSNEIGGQETQYF	TRBV18	TRBJ2-5
CASSNTGGTAGELFF	TRBV5-1	TRBJ2-2
CSVEDRTRSAYEQYF	TRBV29-1	TRBJ2-7
CASKGDNYSPLHF	TRBV6-1	TRBJ1-6
CASSVVERQTHTEAFF	TRBV9	TRBJ1-1
CAWSVAGGVYEQYF	TRBV30	TRBJ2-7
CASSPRGGVYEQYF	TRBV6-5	NA
CASSPVSSGGETQYF	TRBV5-1	TRBJ2-5
CASSSTGTNEKLFF	TRBV5-1	TRBJ1-4
CASSSGQGDGYTF	TRBV27	TRBJ1-2
CAWSVQGRQPQHF	TRBV30	TRBJ1-5
CASSLVPPGQGRGNLGKLFF	TRBV7-7	TRBJ1-4
CASRIGQGTYEQYF	TRBV6-5	TRBJ2-7
CASSLSQDRGLYF	TRBV5-5	TRBJ2-7
CASRPTGNDYGYTF	TRBV2	TRBJ1-2
CASTDRLAGSGANVLTF	TRBV25-1	TRBJ2-6
CASSPQRVVGNEQFF	TRBV5-1	TRBJ2-1
CSVALNEQFF	TRBV20-1	TRBJ2-1
CASSQRQGANYGYTF	TRBV4-2	TRBJ1-2
CASSPSPQETQYF	TRBV4-1	TRBJ2-5
CASKSGTGVYEQYF	TRBV5-1	TRBJ2-7
CASSLPGQDYGYTF	TRBV19	TRBJ1-2
CASIGGAGSFGYTF	TRBV28	TRBJ1-2
CASTQGGRAGYGYTF	TRBV6-1	TRBJ1-2
CASSPGTGVGDTQYF	TRBV4-3	TRBJ2-3
CASSSDRDEAFF	TRBV7-9	TRBJ1-1
CSARGFPQETQYF	TRBV29-1	TRBJ2-5
CASSLKGYRGNSGNTIYF	TRBV5-8	TRBJ1-3
CASSSALGSGNEQYF	TRBV7-2	TRBJ2-7
CASSPGLVLEQYF	TRBV19	TRBJ2-7
CASSLSRRDEQYF	TRBV2	TRBJ2-7
CAISEQGGSNQPQHF	TRBV10-3	TRBJ1-5
CASSVAGASGRDNEQFF	TRBV7-9	TRBJ2-1